One and the same sample provided the 17 T cell receptor beta chains below, sequenced in a study of T cell responses to AZD1222 COVID-19 vaccine. TCRdb keeps only in-frame clones here, not all; method: immunoSEQ multiplex PCR. The table includes around 150,000 clones, around 92% detected once. Sequencing was performed on peripheral blood, taken on day 0 of AZD1222 vaccination. The receptors were gathered from an adult in good health.

The chain has TRBV3-1 (or the pseudogene TRBV3-2) and TRBJ1-5; D uncertain. Between the trimmed V and J ends, which lost 4 bases and 4 bases, there was a span of 5 bases. Germline V gene data show CDR1 as LGHDT and CDR2 as YNNKEL (reference sequence). The CDR3 loop spans 12 amino acids. The CDR3 here is CASSRQNQPQHF. The CDR3, as DNA: TGTGCCAGCAGCCGTCAAAATCAGCCCCAGCATTTT.

The genes are TRBV30 and TRBJ2-1; D gene uncertain. The CDR3 has 16 residues. Germline V gene data show CDR1 as GTSNPN and CDR2 as SVGIG (reference sequence). Trimming shortened V by 0 bases and J by 4 bases, and 16 bases separated the two germline ends. CDR3 sequence: CAWSVREVSKYNEQFF. CDR3 coding DNA: TGTGCCTGGAGTGTAAGGGAAGTATCCAAGTACAATGAGCAGTTCTTC.

The chain uses TRBV24-1 and TRBJ1-1, with D perhaps TRBD1 (5 bases). Trimming shortened V by 0 bases and J by 5 bases, and 12 bases separated the two germline ends. This CDR3 contains 15 residues. Germline CDR1 reads KGHDR; CDR2 reads SFDVKD. The CDR3 region is CATSDLPRVVTEAFF. The CDR3 DNA reads as TGTGCCACCAGTGATTTGCCCAGGGTAGTGACTGAAGCTTTCTTT.

A single count supports this clone. This sequence joins TRBV4-3 and TRBJ2-2; D is possibly TRBD1 or TRBD2 (5 bases each). V was trimmed by 4 bases and J by 0 bases, leaving 15 bases between them. In germline, CDR1 is LGHNA, CDR2 YSLEER. The CDR3 length is 17 residues. Here the CDR3 DNA reads TGCGCCAGCAGCCGCACCACCGGGACGACGAACACCGGGGAGCTGTTTTTT. Amino acids: CASSRTTGTTNTGELFF.

This chain connects TRBV28 to TRBJ1-4, with D perhaps TRBD1 (5 bases). Per the germline V gene, CDR1 is MDHEN and CDR2 is SYDVKM. V shed 5 bases and J shed 4 bases, with 14 bases lying between them. The CDR3 covers 15 residues. The CDR3: CASSASGAINEKLFF. Written as DNA, the CDR3 is TGTGCCAGCAGTGCCTCCGGGGCCATTAATGAAAAACTGTTTTTT.

V gene TRBV6-5 combines with J gene TRBJ1-1, with 10 bases that match TRBD1. The V gene end was trimmed by 7 bases and the J gene end by 5 bases; junction bases not matched to a gene: 4. This CDR3 has 13 amino acids. CDR1 is MNHEY and CDR2 is SVGAGI in the germline V gene. The CDR3 DNA is TGTGCCAGCATCGGACAGGGGGGAACTGAAGCTTTCTTT. It yields the protein CASIGQGGTEAFF.

V and J are TRBV7-2 and TRBJ1-1; possible D gene TRBD1, 5 bases. Germline V gives CDR1 SGHTA, CDR2 FQGNSA. V lost 8 bases and J 4 bases, leaving 17 bases between the germline ends. The CDR3 is 14 amino acids. CDR3 amino acids: CASDMWGAGTEAFF. The CDR3 coding sequence is TGTGCCAGCGATATGTGGGGCGCGGGCACTGAAGCTTTCTTT.

The rearrangement links TRBV4-1 to TRBJ1-5, with D possibly TRBD1 on 5 matching bases. Germline V gives CDR1 MGHRA, CDR2 YSYEKL. This CDR3 region has 16 residues. The germline V and J ends were trimmed by 0 bases and 3 bases, with 12 bases remaining between them. CDR3 in DNA: TGCGCCAGCAGCCAAGAGCAGGGATGGAACAATCAGCCCCAGCATTTT. This codes for CASSQEQGWNNQPQHF.

This sequence joins TRBV5-1 and TRBJ2-3; 7 bases match TRBD1. The germline gives CDR1 SGHRS, CDR2 YFSETQ. Unmatched junction bases numbered 9, after V lost 7 bases and J lost 1 base. This CDR3 is built from 15 residues. The CDR3: CASGKGGTRTDTQYF. As DNA, the CDR3 is TGCGCCAGCGGGAAAGGGGGCACCCGCACAGATACGCAGTATTTT.

CDR3 nucleotides: TGTGCCAGCAGGTCAGGGGGCGCCCCCTATGGCTACACCTTC. Translated, it gives CASRSGGAPYGYTF. The J gene is TRBJ1-2, the V gene TRBV13; TRBD1 aligns across 8 bases. The CDR3 sequence is 14 residues long. Per germline, CDR1 PRHDT and CDR2 FYEKMQ (reference sequence). V dropped 6 bases and J dropped 4; count of bases not matched to a gene: 7.

The chain combines TRBV27 with TRBJ2-3; 9 bases are a match to TRBD1. Germline V lookup: CDR1 MNHEY, CDR2 SMNVEV (reference sequence). CDR3 length: 17 residues. The ends lost 6 bases at V and 2 bases at J; junction bases unmatched: 12. DNA for the CDR3: TGTGCCAGCAGAACATTTGCCGGGACAGGGCTCACAGATACGCAGTATTTT. It specifies CASRTFAGTGLTDTQYF.

In its sample, this clone was seen once. The chain employs TRBV7-9 and TRBJ1-1; D may be TRBD1 (5 bases). The CDR3 length is 14 residues. In germline, CDR1 is SEHNR, CDR2 FQNEAQ (reference sequence). Between the trimmed V and J ends, which lost 1 base and 5 bases, there was a span of 11 bases. The CDR3 nucleotides are TGTGCCAGCAGCTTAGTGGGGGTAGGGACTGAAGCTTTCTTT. Translated: CASSLVGVGTEAFF.

J is TRBJ1-5 and V is TRBV10-3, with a possible D match to TRBD1 (5 bases). The CDR3 consists of 13 residues. CDR1 and CDR2 (germline): ENHRY, SYGVKD. CDR3 sequence reads: CASAGTSNQPQHF. The CDR3, as DNA: TGTGCTTCGGCAGGGACTAGCAATCAGCCCCAGCATTTT.

V gene TRBV10-3 combines with J gene TRBJ1-5, with 7 bases identical to TRBD1. V lost 0 bases, J lost 0 bases, and 11 bases stayed unmatched. CDR1 ENHRY and CDR2 SYGVKD come from the germline V gene. This CDR3 region has 19 residues. The CDR3: CAISESFKGPGGSNQPQHF. The DNA for the CDR3 is TGTGCCATCAGTGAGTCGTTCAAAGGCCCAGGGGGTAGCAATCAGCCCCAGCATTTT.

The J gene is TRBJ2-2, the V gene TRBV4-1, with D hard to call. The CDR3 extends over 15 amino acids. Germline CDR1 and CDR2: MGHRA and YSYEKL. V dropped 7 bases and J dropped 1 base, with 13 bases sitting between them. The CDR3 loop reads CASTFGRKNTGELFF. The CDR3 DNA reads TGCGCCAGCACCTTCGGACGGAAGAACACCGGGGAGCTGTTTTTT.

The chain combines TRBV3-1 (or the pseudogene TRBV3-2) with TRBJ1-1; TRBD1 might be the D (5 bases). The CDR3 is 13 amino acids. The V gene lost 1 base and the J gene lost 3 bases, with 6 bases spanning the gap. Germline V lookup: CDR1 LGHDT, CDR2 YNNKEL (reference sequence). DNA of the CDR3: TGTGCCAGCAGCCAAGCGGGGGACACTGAAGCTTTCTTT. Protein: CASSQAGDTEAFF.

J is TRBJ2-6 and V is TRBV2; D not certain. The CDR3 length is 15 residues. Germline V lookup: CDR1 SNHLY, CDR2 FYNNEI. Trimming shortened V by 3 bases and J by 4 bases, and 10 bases separated the two germline ends. This chain's CDR3 is CASSDYLGGANVLTF. The CDR3 DNA reads TGTGCCAGCAGTGATTACCTTGGGGGGGCCAACGTCCTGACTTTC.